These 9 T cell receptor beta chains were all obtained from the same sample, sequenced in a study of blood T cell repertoires in COVID-19. TCRdb keeps only in-frame clones here, not all; method: immunoSEQ multiplex PCR. Here the sample spans about 130,000 clones, around four fifths being singletons. Sample: peripheral blood. These receptors all come from a man in his 60s with acute or convalescent COVID-19.

This clone was observed a handful of times. This chain links TRBV5-1 with TRBJ2-1, with D possibly being TRBD1 (6 bases). V lost 4 bases and J lost 1, with 15 bases in between. CDR3 length equals 16 residues. Germline V gene sequence: CDR1 SGHRS, CDR2 YFSETQ. The CDR3 nucleotides read TGCGCCAGCAGCCCGGGACACCGAATTTCCTACAATGAGCAGTTCTTC. It encodes CASSPGHRISYNEQFF.

The chain carries TRBV2 and TRBJ2-1; D is uncertain. Germline-derived CDR1 and CDR2 are SNHLY and FYNNEI. This CDR3 is 13 amino acids long. V lost 3 bases and J 6 bases, leaving 9 bases between the germline ends. The CDR3 protein is CASSESYRNEQFF. The DNA for the CDR3 is TGTGCCAGCAGTGAGAGCTATCGCAATGAGCAGTTCTTC. The full variable domain, in which reference TRBV2 and TRBJ2-1 provide the parts outside the CDR3, is EPEVTQTPSHQVTQMGQEVILRCVPISNHLYFYWYRQILGQKVEFLVSFYNNEISEKSEIFDDQFSVERPDGSNFTLKIRSTKLEDSAMYFCASSESYRNEQFFGPGTRLTVL.

The genes are TRBV5-1 and TRBJ1-4; 9 bases line up with TRBD1. The CDR3 is made up of 15 amino acids. CDR1 is SGHRS and CDR2 is YFSETQ in the germline V gene. V lost 4 bases, J lost 5 bases, and 6 bases stayed unmatched. Written as DNA, the CDR3 is TGCGCCAGCAGCCCCGGGACAGGGTTCAATGAAAAACTGTTTTTT. Protein product: CASSPGTGFNEKLFF.

DNA of the CDR3: TGTGCCAGCAGCCCCGGGGGGGAGACCCAGTACTTC. Its translation is CASSPGGETQYF. The chain employs TRBV6-5 and TRBJ2-5, with 7 bases lining up with TRBD2. This CDR3 region has 12 residues. V was pared by 6 bases and J by 5 bases, with 3 bases of the junction left unmatched. Germline V gives CDR1 MNHEY, CDR2 SVGAGI.

The V and J genes are TRBV25-1 and TRBJ1-3, with TRBD1 as a possible D gene (5 bases). From germline, CDR1 is MGHDK and CDR2 SYGVNS. The CDR3 is made up of 15 amino acids. Between the trimmed V and J ends, which lost 2 bases and 1 base, there was a span of 9 bases. CDR3 coding DNA: TGTGCCAGCAGTGAAGCCCGACAGTCTGGAAACACCATATATTTT. Protein product: CASSEARQSGNTIYF.

V is TRBV5-1 and J is TRBJ2-7, with 10 bases lining up with TRBD1. The germline V gene encodes CDR1 SGHRS and CDR2 YFSETQ. Unmatched junction bases numbered 4, after V lost 1 base and J lost 3 bases. The CDR3 spans 15 residues. This CDR3 is CASSLRGQGYYEQYF. The CDR3 bases are TGCGCCAGCAGCTTGAGGGGACAGGGGTACTACGAGCAGTACTTC.

This clone was found a few times. The rearrangement links TRBV7-3 to TRBJ1-2; the match to TRBD1 covers 11 bases. V was clipped by 3 bases and J by 7 bases; unmatched bases: 4. The CDR3 contains 14 residues. CDR1 and CDR2 from the germline V gene are SGHTA and FQGTGA. CDR3 residues: CASSLKDRGLGYTF. CDR3 nucleotide sequence: TGTGCCAGCAGCTTGAAGGACAGGGGGCTTGGCTACACCTTC.

The genes are TRBV28 and TRBJ1-2; TRBD1 is a possible D gene (5 bases). Trimming pared 7 bases from V and 6 bases from J, leaving 18 bases between. This CDR3 has 14 amino acids. Germline-derived CDR1 and CDR2 are MDHEN and SYDVKM. DNA of the CDR3: TGTGCCAGCACTACCCCCGGCAGGGCGGATGGCTACACCTTC. This translates into CASTTPGRADGYTF.

This chain uses TRBV6-1 with TRBJ2-7; 12 nucleotides align to TRBD2. Germline CDR1 reads MNHNS; CDR2 reads SASEGT. This CDR3 has 13 amino acids. The CDR3 loop is CASSYGERLAGEV. In nucleotides, the CDR3 is TGTGCCAGCAGCTACGGGGAGCGACTAGCGGGAGAGGTC.